Listed here is a single T cell receptor beta chain. Its antigen is unknown. These data are taken from a study of cytomegalovirus exposure and HLA in healthy donors. V dropped 3 bases and J dropped 0 bases, with 19 bases sitting between them. The germline gives CDR1 SQVTM, CDR2 ANQGSEA. The CDR3 is 17 amino acids. Study-level results: It was reported that the classifier diagnosed cytomegalovirus status with high specificity and sensitivity in both the original and validation cohorts. TCR beta V- and J-gene trimming was later associated with a missense DCLRE1C variant.

Use of 60 Vbeta and 13 Jbeta primers characterized the PCR. Profiled with immunoSEQ multiplex PCR; TCRdb holds only in-frame clones, not every one. This sample has more than 85,000 clones, with roughly 80% found just once. This TCR came from a man aged 25 to 40 in good health and CMV-seropositive. The gene calls are TRBV29-1 and TRBJ2-3; D may be TRBD1 (7 bases). Input material: PBMCs. In DNA, the CDR3 is TGCAGCGTTGATCGGGCAGGGGGGATGCCCAGCACAGATACGCAGTATTTT. It translates to CSVDRAGGMPSTDTQYF.